This paragraph reports one TCR beta chain. These data are taken from a study of blood T cell repertoires in COVID-19. Across the study: Sources were T cells, B-cell-depleted T cells, or PBMCs; the material itself was cDNA or gDNA.

Under the authors' procedure: For nucleated cells, counts were estimated from reference gene primer amplification. TCRdb's copy holds only in-frame clones and misses some; the assay was immunoSEQ multiplex PCR. V and J calls and clone size are copied from that table; D and trimming were computed from the DNA. The table includes about 140,000 clones, approximately 88% detected once. V shed 4 bases, J shed 1 base, and the junction held 0 bases outside the gene matches. The V gene's germline CDR1 is KGHSH and CDR2 LQKENI. The length of the CDR3 is 13 residues. The TCR comes from a man aged 60 to 69 with active or convalescent COVID-19. The genes are TRBV18 and TRBJ1-1; 7 nucleotides match TRBD1. Sequenced sample: peripheral blood. The CDR3 reads CASSRTGNTEAFF. The CDR3 coding sequence is TGTGCCAGCTCACGGACAGGGAACACTGAAGCTTTCTTT. Combining the CDR3 with reference TRBV18 and TRBJ1-1 gives the whole variable domain NAGVMQNPRHLVRRRGQEARLRCSPMKGHSHVYWYRQLPEEGLKFMVYLQKENIIDESGMPKERFSAEFPKEGPSILRIQQVVRGDSAAYFCASSRTGNTEAFFGQGTRLTVV.